Below, 22 T cell receptor beta chains from the same sample are listed, as sequenced in a study of T cell repertoires in cytomegalovirus infection. TCRdb redid the calling of the reads with MiXCR, one entry per CDR3 protein. The sample shows nearly 450,000 distinct CDR3 sequences, roughly 31% of them seen only once. Material: PBMCs. These TCRs come from a human donor in good health (CMV status not recorded). Some clones in this sample may be carry-over from other donors' samples.

This clonotype was counted many times. The chain links TRBV14 to TRBJ1-4; D is unclear. This CDR3 contains 13 residues. V lost 5 bases, J lost 8 bases, and 12 bases lay in between. Germline values: CDR1 SGHDN, CDR2 FVKESK. The CDR3 nucleotides read TGTGCCAGCAGCTCTCAATTAGGGGAAAAACTGTTTTTT. As protein: CASSSQLGEKLFF.

The chain combines TRBV6-6 with TRBJ2-1; tentatively, D is TRBD1 or TRBD2 (5 bases each). Between the trimmed V and J ends, which lost 4 bases and 3 bases, there was a span of 16 bases. The CDR3 length is 16 residues. From germline, CDR1 is MNHNY and CDR2 SVGAGI (reference sequence). CDR3 amino acids: CASSLRGRGIYNEQFF. In DNA, the CDR3 is TGTGCCAGCAGTTTACGGGGCCGGGGAATCTACAATGAGCAGTTCTTC.

This clonotype was recorded a few times. The J gene is TRBJ2-1, the V gene TRBV15, with TRBD2 matching over 7 bases. There are 16 residues in the CDR3. The germline V gene encodes CDR1 LNHNV and CDR2 YYDKDF (reference sequence). V was pared by 0 bases and J by 6 bases, with 8 bases of the junction left unmatched. Here the CDR3 DNA reads TGTGCCACCAGCAGAGATTGGGCGGGAGTGGGCAATGAGCAGTTCTTC. Translated: CATSRDWAGVGNEQFF.

In this sample, this clonotype turned up once. A read error may produce the germline difference seen at one junction end. The chain recombines TRBV4-2 with TRBJ2-4, with 10 bases identical to TRBD2. Germline-derived CDR1 and CDR2 are LGHNA and YNFKEQ. The CDR3 is 18 amino acids. CDR3 loop: CASSQDLPSGGSKNSQYF. The CDR3 nucleotides read TGTGCCAGCAGCCAAGACCTCCCTAGCGGGGGTTCCAAAAACAGTCAGTACTTC.

Of note for this clonotype: The CDR3 does not close with the conserved phenylalanine or tryptophan, likely indicating a read error. The chain uses TRBV7-2 and TRBJ2-1; unclear D gene. Per germline, CDR1 SGHTA and CDR2 FQGNSA. The CDR3 is made up of 15 amino acids. The V and J ends lost 3 bases and 0 bases respectively, with 9 bases between them. This chain's CDR3 is CASSFRSRSYNEQFL. DNA for the CDR3: TGTGCCAGCAGCTTTCGGAGTCGCTCCTACAATGAGCAGTTCTTA.

The chain combines TRBV6-6 with TRBJ2-7; 7 nucleotides match TRBD1. The V gene end was trimmed by 5 bases and the J gene end by 5 bases; junction bases not matched to a gene: 6. This CDR3 has 13 amino acids. From germline, CDR1 is MNHNY and CDR2 SVGAGI (reference sequence). CDR3 DNA sequence: TGTGCCAGCAGTGACAGGGTAGACCACGAGCAGTACTTC. It encodes CASSDRVDHEQYF.

A few counts support this clonotype. The V call is TRBV12-3 or TRBV12-4, the J call TRBJ2-5; 7 bases line up with TRBD2. V lost 7 bases and J lost 3; bases outside the gene matches: 11. The CDR3 spans 15 residues. CDR3 loop: CASNLRGTNEETQYF. CDR3 DNA sequence: TGTGCCAGCAACCTACGCGGGACTAATGAAGAGACCCAGTACTTC.

The J gene is TRBJ1-5, the V gene TRBV6-1, with 7 bases lining up with TRBD1. Germline V CDR1 and CDR2: MNHNS, SASEGT. The CDR3 has 13 residues. The V segment lost 10 bases and the J segment 5 bases; nucleotides outside the gene matches: 8. The CDR3 DNA is TGTGCCACGAGAGACAGGGACCATCAGCCCCAGCATTTT. Its protein is CATRDRDHQPQHF.

This clonotype has only a few counts. The V call is TRBV7-3, the J call TRBJ1-2; D is unresolved. The CDR3 consists of 13 residues. Germline-derived CDR1 and CDR2 are SGHTA and FQGTGA. V lost 5 bases, J lost 6 bases, and 13 bases lay in between. CDR3 amino acids: CASSATVADGYTF. DNA of the CDR3: TGTGCCAGCAGCGCAACAGTGGCCGATGGCTACACCTTC.

With regard to this clonotype: An end of the junction does not agree with germline; a read error may underlie this. The chain recombines TRBV6-8 with TRBJ2-7, with TRBD2 as a possible D gene (5 bases). The CDR3 loop spans 12 amino acids. Germline CDR1 and CDR2: MNHGY and SAAAGT. CDR3 DNA: TGTGCCAGCAGGTACGCGGGTTACGAGCATTACTTC. The encoded protein is CASRYAGYEHYF.

This clonotype was observed at least ten times. The V and J genes are TRBV7-8 and TRBJ1-1; possibly TRBD1 for D (5 bases). Germline loops: CDR1 SGHVS, CDR2 FQNEAQ. The length of the CDR3 is 18 residues. V was trimmed by 2 bases and J by 0 bases, leaving 19 bases between them. The CDR3 sequence: CASSLWGPPPSLNTEAFF. The CDR3 DNA follows: TGTGCCAGCAGCTTATGGGGACCCCCACCGAGCCTGAACACTGAAGCTTTCTTT.

A word on this clonotype: The conserved final phenylalanine or tryptophan is absent from the CDR3, which likely points to a read error. V and J are TRBV10-3 and TRBJ2-3; the D call may be TRBD1 or TRBD2 (5 bases each). The germline CDR1 and CDR2 sequences are ENHRY and SYGVKD. This CDR3 has 14 residues. The germline V and J ends were trimmed by 3 bases and 3 bases, with 10 bases remaining between them. The CDR3 reads CAISDRGVTDTQYC. The CDR3 nucleotides are TGTGCCATCAGTGATCGAGGGGTTACAGATACGCAGTATTGT.

The gene calls are TRBV5-1 and TRBJ2-7; TRBD1 agrees at 7 bases. Germline loops: CDR1 SGHRS, CDR2 YFSETQ. This CDR3 comprises 13 residues. With V trimmed by 8 bases and J by 5 bases, 10 bases remained unmatched. The CDR3, as DNA: TGCGCCAGTATGACAGGGCCCAATGACGAGCAGTACTTC. This encodes CASMTGPNDEQYF.

J is TRBJ1-1 and V is TRBV5-1; a possible D gene is TRBD1 (6 bases). Germline-derived CDR1 and CDR2 are SGHRS and YFSETQ. Trimming shortened V by 0 bases and J by 0 bases, and 9 bases separated the two germline ends. The CDR3 is 15 residues long. CDR3 in amino acids: CASSLGDTLNTEAFF. Here the CDR3 DNA reads TGCGCCAGCAGCTTGGGGGACACCTTGAACACTGAAGCTTTCTTT.

Ten or more counts support this clonotype. The chain carries TRBV11-2 and TRBJ2-5; 10 bases align to TRBD2. The CDR3 is 15 residues long. Germline lookup yields CDR1 SGHAT and CDR2 FQNNGV. The V segment lost 5 bases and the J segment 2 bases; nucleotides outside the gene matches: 5. The CDR3 bases are TGTGCCAGCAGCGCGGGACTAGCGAATCAAGAGACCCAGTACTTC. Protein sequence: CASSAGLANQETQYF. Using reference TRBV11-2 and TRBJ2-5 for the parts outside the CDR3, the full variable domain is EAGVAQSPRYKIIEKRQSVAFWCNPISGHATLYWYQQILGQGPKLLIQFQNNGVVDDSQLPKDRFSAERLKGVDSTLKIQPAKLEDSAVYLCASSAGLANQETQYFGPGTRLLVL.

The chain employs TRBV4-3 and TRBJ2-5; 8 nucleotides align to TRBD2. V was clipped by 0 bases and J by 5 bases; unmatched bases: 14. The CDR3 runs 18 residues. CDR1 and CDR2 from the germline V gene are LGHNA and YSLEER. CDR3 nucleotides: TGCGCCAGCAGCCAAGATAGGGCTAGCGGGCCCCCTCTCGAGACCCAGTACTTC. Its translation: CASSQDRASGPPLETQYF.

At least ten counts were recorded for this clonotype. V and J are TRBV7-8 and TRBJ2-7; possible D gene TRBD1, 6 bases. Looked up from germline, CDR1 is SGHVS and CDR2 is FQNEAQ. The length of the CDR3 is 17 residues. Deletions cut 0 bases from V and 1 base from J, with 16 bases between. CDR3 residues: CASSLAVTGTTSYEQYF. The CDR3 DNA sequence: TGTGCCAGCAGCTTAGCAGTAACCGGGACAACTTCCTACGAGCAGTACTTC.

This clonotype showed up just a few times. The chain combines TRBV6-2 or TRBV6-3 with TRBJ2-5; TRBD2 matches 12 bases. From germline, CDR1 is MNHEY and CDR2 SVGEGT. Trimming removed 6 bases from V and 2 bases from J; junction bases left unmatched: 10. The CDR3 totals 17 residues. This chain's CDR3 is CASSLTSGGNRQETQYF. The CDR3 nucleotides are TGTGCCAGCAGCCTAACTAGCGGGGGGAACAGGCAAGAGACCCAGTACTTC.

The rearrangement links TRBV15 to TRBJ2-3, with D possibly being TRBD1 (6 bases). The germline V gene encodes CDR1 LNHNV and CDR2 YYDKDF (reference sequence). The length of the CDR3 is 14 residues. V was clipped by 8 bases and J by 2 bases, with 14 bases between them. For the CDR3, the DNA is TGTGCCACCGTCAGAGGGGACAACACAGATACGCAGTATTTT. Its translation is CATVRGDNTDTQYF.

This clonotype was seen more than once but under ten times. V usage is TRBV7-3 and J usage is TRBJ1-1; maybe TRBD1 (6 bases). There are 14 residues in the CDR3. V shed 4 bases and J shed 6 bases, with 15 bases lying between them. Germline values: CDR1 SGHTA, CDR2 FQGTGA. CDR3 region: CASSSRNRVPEAFF. For the CDR3, the DNA is TGTGCCAGCAGCTCCCGAAACAGGGTACCTGAAGCTTTCTTT.

This clonotype was detected ten times or more. The chain is built from TRBV7-9 and TRBJ1-4; D ambiguous. The length of the CDR3 is 15 residues. Between the trimmed V and J ends, which lost 1 base and 10 bases, there was a span of 16 bases. CDR1 is SEHNR, CDR2 FQNEAQ, per germline (reference sequence). CDR3 bases: TGTGCCAGCAGCTTAGGATCGGGGTCCGGCGGAAAACTGTTTTTT. This sequence encodes CASSLGSGSGGKLFF.

This clonotype was recorded at least ten times. The chain has TRBV7-8 and TRBJ2-2; D call uncertain. This CDR3 comprises 16 residues. The germline V gene encodes CDR1 SGHVS and CDR2 FQNEAQ. The V end lost 7 bases, the J end lost 4 bases, and 19 bases lay between the germline ends. The CDR3, as DNA: TGTGCCAGCACCACATCTGCCTTATCCCGCACCGGGGAGCTGTTTTTT. It codes for CASTTSALSRTGELFF.